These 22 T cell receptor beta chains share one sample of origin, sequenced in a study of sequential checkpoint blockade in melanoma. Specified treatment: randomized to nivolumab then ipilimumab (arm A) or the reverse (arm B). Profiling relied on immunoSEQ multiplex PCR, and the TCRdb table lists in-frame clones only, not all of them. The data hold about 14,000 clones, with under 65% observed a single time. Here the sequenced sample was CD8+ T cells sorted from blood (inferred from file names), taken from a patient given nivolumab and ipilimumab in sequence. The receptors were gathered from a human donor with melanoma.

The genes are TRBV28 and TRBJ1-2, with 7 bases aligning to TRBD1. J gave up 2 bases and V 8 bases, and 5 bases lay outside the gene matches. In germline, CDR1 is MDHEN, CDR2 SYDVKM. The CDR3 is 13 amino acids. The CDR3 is CASLEQGNYGYTF. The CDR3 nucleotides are TGTGCCAGCCTAGAACAGGGGAACTATGGCTACACCTTC.

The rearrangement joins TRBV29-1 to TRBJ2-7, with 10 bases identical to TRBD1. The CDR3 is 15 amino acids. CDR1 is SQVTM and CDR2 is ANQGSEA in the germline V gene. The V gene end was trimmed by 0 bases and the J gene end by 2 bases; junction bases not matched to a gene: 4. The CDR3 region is CSVEDRTGGTYEQYF. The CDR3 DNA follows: TGCAGCGTTGAAGATAGGACAGGGGGAACCTACGAGCAGTACTTC.

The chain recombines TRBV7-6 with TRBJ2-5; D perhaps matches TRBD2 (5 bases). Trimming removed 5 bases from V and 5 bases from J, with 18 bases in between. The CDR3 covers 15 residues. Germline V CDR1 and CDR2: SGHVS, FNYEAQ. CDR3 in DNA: TGTGCCAGCAGCCCGGTGGTAAGCGGCGAGGAGACCCAGTACTTC. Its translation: CASSPVVSGEETQYF.

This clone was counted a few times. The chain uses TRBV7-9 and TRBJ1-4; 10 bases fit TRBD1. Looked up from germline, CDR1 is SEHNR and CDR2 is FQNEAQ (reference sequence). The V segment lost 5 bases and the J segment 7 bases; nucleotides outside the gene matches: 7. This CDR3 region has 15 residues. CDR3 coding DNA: TGTGCCAGCAGCGGGGGACAGGGGAGGAGTGAAAAACTGTTTTTT. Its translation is CASSGGQGRSEKLFF.

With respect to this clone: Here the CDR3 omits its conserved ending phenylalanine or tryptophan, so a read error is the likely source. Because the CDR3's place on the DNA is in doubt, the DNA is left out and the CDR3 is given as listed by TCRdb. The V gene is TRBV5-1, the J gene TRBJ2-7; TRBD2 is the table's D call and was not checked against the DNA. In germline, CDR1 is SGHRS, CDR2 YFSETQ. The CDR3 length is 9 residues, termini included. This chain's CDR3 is CASQGGTPL.

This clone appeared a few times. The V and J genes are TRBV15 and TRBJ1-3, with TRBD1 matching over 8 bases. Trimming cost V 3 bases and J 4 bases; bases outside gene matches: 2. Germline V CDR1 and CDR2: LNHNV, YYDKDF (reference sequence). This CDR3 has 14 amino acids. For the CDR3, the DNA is TGTGCCACCAGCAGCAGGACAGGGGGAAACACCATATATTTT. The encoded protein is CATSSRTGGNTIYF.

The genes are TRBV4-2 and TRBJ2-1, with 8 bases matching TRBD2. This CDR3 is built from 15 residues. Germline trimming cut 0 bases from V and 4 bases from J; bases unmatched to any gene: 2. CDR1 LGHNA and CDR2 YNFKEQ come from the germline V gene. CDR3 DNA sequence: TGTGCCAGCAGCCAAGAACGGGGGGGGTACAATGAGCAGTTCTTC. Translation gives CASSQERGGYNEQFF.

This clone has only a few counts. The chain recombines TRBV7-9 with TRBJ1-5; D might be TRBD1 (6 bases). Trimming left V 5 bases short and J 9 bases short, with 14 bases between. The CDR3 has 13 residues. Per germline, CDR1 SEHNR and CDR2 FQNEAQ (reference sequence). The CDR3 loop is CASSPGAGGPQHF. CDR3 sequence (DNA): TGTGCCAGCAGCCCAGGGGCAGGTGGGCCCCAGCATTTT.

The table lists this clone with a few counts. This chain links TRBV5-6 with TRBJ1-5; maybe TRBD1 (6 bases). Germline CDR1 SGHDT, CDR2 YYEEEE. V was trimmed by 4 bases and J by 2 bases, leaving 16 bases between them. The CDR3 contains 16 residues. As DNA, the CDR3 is TGTGCCAGCAGCCGGATACAGGGTTTAGGCAATCAGCCCCAGCATTTT. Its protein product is CASSRIQGLGNQPQHF. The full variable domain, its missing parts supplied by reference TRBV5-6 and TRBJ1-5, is DAGVTQSPTHLIKTRGQQVTLRCSPKSGHDTVSWYQQALGQGPQFIFQYYEEEERQRGNFPDRFSGHQFPNYSSELNVNALLLGDSALYLCASSRIQGLGNQPQHFGDGTRLSIL.

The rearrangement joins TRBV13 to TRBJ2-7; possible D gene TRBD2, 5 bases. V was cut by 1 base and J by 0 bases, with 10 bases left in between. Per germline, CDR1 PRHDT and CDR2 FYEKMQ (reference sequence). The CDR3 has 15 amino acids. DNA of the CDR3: TGTGCCAGCAGCTTAGCCGGTCGGGACTCCTACGAGCAGTACTTC. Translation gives CASSLAGRDSYEQYF. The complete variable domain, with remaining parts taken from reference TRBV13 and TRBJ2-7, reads AAGVIQSPRHLIKEKRETATLKCYPIPRHDTVYWYQQGPGQDPQFLISFYEKMQSDKGSIPDRFSAQQFSDYHSELNMSSLELGDSALYFCASSLAGRDSYEQYFGPGTRLTVT.

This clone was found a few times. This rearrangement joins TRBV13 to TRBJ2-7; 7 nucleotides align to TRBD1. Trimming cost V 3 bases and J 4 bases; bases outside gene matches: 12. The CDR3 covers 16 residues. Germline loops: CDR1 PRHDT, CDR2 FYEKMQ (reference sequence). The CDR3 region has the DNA TGTGCCAGCAGCTTTACAAAGGGGGCTACGGCGTACGAGCAGTACTTC. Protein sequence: CASSFTKGATAYEQYF.

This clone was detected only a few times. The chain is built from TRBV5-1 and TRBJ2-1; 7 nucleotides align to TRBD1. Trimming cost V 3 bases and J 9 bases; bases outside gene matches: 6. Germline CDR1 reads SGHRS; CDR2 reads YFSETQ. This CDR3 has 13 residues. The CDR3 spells CASSSDRVGEQFF. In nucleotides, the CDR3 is TGCGCCAGCAGCTCCGACAGGGTAGGTGAGCAGTTCTTC.

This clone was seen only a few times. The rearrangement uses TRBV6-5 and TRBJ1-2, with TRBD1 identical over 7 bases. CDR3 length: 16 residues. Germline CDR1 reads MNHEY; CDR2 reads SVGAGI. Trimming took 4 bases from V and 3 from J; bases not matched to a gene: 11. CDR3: CASSLSPGGKDYGYTF. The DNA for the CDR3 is TGTGCCAGCAGTTTATCCCCAGGGGGGAAGGACTATGGCTACACCTTC.

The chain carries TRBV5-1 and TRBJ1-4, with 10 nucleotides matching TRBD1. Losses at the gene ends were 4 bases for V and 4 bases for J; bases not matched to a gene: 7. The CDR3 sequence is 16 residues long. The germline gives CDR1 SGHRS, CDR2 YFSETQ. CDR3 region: CASSVGQGSGNEKLFF. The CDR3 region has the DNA TGCGCCAGCAGCGTGGGACAGGGGTCCGGTAATGAAAAACTGTTTTTT.

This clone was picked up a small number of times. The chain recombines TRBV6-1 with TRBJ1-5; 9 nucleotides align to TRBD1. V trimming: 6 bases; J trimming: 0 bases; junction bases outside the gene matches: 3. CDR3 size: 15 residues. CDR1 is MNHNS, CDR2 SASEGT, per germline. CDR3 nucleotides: TGTGCCAGCAGAGGGACAGGGTATAGCAATCAGCCCCAGCATTTT. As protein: CASRGTGYSNQPQHF.

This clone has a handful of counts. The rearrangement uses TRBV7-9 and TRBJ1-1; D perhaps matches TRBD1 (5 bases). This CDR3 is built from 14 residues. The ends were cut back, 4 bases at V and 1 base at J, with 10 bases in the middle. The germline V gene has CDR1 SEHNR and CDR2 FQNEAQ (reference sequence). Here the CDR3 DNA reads TGTGCCAGCAGCTCGGGGGGTCGGAACACTGAAGCTTTCTTT. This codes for CASSSGGRNTEAFF.

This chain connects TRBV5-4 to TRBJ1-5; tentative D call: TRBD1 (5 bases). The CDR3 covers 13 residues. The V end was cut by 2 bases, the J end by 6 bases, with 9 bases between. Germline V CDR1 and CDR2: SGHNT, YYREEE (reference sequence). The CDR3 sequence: CASSFWGVQPQHF. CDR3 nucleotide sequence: TGTGCCAGCAGCTTCTGGGGGGTTCAGCCCCAGCATTTT.

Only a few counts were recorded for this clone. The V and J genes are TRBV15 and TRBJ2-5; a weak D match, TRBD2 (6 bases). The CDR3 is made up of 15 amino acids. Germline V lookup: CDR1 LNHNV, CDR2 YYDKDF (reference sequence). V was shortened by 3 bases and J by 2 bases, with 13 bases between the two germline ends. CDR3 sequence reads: CATSRPFGGQETQYF. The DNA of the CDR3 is TGTGCCACCAGCAGGCCCTTTGGAGGGCAAGAGACCCAGTACTTC.

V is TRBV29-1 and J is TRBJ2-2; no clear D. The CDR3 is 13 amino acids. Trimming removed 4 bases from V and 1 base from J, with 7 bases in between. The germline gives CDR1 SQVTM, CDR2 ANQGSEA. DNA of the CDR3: TGCAGCGTTGTATCCGGGAACACCGGGGAGCTGTTTTTT. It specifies CSVVSGNTGELFF.

CDR3 protein: CASSEDRQAVLNTEAFF. The CDR3 nucleotides are TGTGCCAGCAGTGAAGATCGTCAGGCCGTTCTGAACACTGAAGCTTTCTTT. V is TRBV2 and J is TRBJ1-1, with D uncertain. V shed 1 base and J shed 0 bases, with 15 bases lying between them. Germline loops: CDR1 SNHLY, CDR2 FYNNEI. The CDR3 has 17 residues. Looking up the rest from reference TRBV2 and TRBJ1-1 gives the full variable domain: EPEVTQTPSHQVTQMGQEVILRCVPISNHLYFYWYRQILGQKVEFLVSFYNNEISEKSEIFDDQFSVERPDGSNFTLKIRSTKLEDSAMYFCASSEDRQAVLNTEAFFGQGTRLTVV.

This CDR3 is CASSEIVSGPEQFF. In nucleotides, the CDR3 is TGTGCCAGCAGTGAAATTGTGTCAGGGCCTGAGCAGTTCTTC. The chain employs TRBV6-1 and TRBJ2-1, with D possibly being TRBD1 (5 bases). The CDR3 consists of 14 residues. CDR1 is MNHNS, CDR2 SASEGT, per germline. Trimming pared 2 bases from V and 9 bases from J, leaving 14 bases between.

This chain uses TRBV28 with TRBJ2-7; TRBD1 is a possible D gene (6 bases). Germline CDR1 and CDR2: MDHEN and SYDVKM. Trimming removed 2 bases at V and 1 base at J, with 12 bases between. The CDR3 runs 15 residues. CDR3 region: CASSLMGQGSYEQYF. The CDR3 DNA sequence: TGTGCCAGCAGTTTAATGGGGCAGGGGTCCTACGAGCAGTACTTC. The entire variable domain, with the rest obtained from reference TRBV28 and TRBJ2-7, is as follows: DVKVTQSSRYLVKRTGEKVFLECVQDMDHENMFWYRQDPGLGLRLIYFSYDVKMKEKGDIPEGYSVSREKKERFSLILESASTNQTSMYLCASSLMGQGSYEQYFGPGTRLTVT.